The entry that follows covers one TCR beta chain sequence. Method: immunoSEQ multiplex PCR; TCRdb's copy keeps in-frame clones and lacks some. The repertoire has tens of thousands of clones, around 87% of them found once; the top ten carry under 30%. The entry originates in a study of OX40 agonist ivuxolimab in advanced cancers. At the level of the study: The study treated patients with ivuxolimab, an agonistic anti-OX40 (CD134) antibody. People who had prior anti-PD-1, anti-PD-L1 or anti-CTLA-4 therapy could take part, and roughly 40% had some.

This specimen consisted of CD4+ or CD8+ T cells sorted from blood, obtained in a trial of the OX40 agonist ivuxolimab. The sequence was collected from an adult with an advanced solid tumor such as melanoma, head and neck, liver or kidney cancer.

The chain's CDR3 is CASSLDRAGPYNEQFF. The CDR3 bases are TGCGCCAGCAGCTTGGATCGAGCGGGCCCCTACAATGAGCAGTTCTTC. The rearrangement links TRBV5-1 to TRBJ2-1, with a weak D call TRBD2 (6 bases). The CDR3 is 16 amino acids. Trimming stripped 0 bases from V and 2 bases from J, with 12 bases between. Germline CDR1 SGHRS, CDR2 YFSETQ.